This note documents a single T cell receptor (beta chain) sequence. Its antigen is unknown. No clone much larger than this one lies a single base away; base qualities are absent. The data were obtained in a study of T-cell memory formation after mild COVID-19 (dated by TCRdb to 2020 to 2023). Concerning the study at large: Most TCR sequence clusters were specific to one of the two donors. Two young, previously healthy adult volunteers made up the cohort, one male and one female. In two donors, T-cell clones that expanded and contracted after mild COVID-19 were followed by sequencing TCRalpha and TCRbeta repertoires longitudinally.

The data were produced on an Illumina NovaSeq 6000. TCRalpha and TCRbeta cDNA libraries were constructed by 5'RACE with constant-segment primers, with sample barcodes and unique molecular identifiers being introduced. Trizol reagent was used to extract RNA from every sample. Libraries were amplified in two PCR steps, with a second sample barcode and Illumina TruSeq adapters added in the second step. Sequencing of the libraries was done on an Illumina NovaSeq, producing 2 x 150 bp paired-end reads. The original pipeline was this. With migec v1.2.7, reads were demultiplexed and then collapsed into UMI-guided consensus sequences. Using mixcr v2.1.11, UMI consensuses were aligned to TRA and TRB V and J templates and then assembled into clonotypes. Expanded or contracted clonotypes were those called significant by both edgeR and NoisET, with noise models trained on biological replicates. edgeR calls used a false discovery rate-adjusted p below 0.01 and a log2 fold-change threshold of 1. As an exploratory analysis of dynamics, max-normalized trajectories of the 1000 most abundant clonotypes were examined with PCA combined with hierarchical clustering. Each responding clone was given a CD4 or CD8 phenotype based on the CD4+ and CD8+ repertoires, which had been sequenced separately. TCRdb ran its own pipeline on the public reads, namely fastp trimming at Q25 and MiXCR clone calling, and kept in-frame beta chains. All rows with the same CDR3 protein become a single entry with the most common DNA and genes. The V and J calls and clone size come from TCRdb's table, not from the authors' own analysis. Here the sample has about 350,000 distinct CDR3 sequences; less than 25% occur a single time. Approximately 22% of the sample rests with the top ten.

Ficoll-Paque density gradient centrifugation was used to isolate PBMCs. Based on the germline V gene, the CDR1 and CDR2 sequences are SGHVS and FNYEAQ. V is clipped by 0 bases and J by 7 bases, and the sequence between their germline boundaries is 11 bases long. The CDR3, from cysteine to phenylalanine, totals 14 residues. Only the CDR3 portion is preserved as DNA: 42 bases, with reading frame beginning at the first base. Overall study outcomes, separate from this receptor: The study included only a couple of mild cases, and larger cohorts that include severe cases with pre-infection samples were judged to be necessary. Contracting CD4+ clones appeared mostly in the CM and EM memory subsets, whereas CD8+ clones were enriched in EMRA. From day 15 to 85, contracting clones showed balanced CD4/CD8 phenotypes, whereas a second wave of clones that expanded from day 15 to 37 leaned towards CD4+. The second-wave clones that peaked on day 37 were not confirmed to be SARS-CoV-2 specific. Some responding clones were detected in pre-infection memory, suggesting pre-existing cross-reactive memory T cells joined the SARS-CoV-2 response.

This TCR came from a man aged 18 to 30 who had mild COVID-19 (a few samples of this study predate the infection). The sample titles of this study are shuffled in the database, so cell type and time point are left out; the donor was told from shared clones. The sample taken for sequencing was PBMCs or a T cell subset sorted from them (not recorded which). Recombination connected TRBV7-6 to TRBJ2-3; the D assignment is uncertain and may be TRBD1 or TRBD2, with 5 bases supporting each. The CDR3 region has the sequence CASSLALGANTQYF. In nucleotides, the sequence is TGTGCCAGCAGCTTAGCGCTCGGGGCGAATACGCAGTATTTT.